This TCR beta chain emerged from a study of shared clonotypes between healthy human individuals. Study-wide context: Three plates were used per donor for CD4 naive, three for CD4 memory, two for CD8 naive and one for CD8 memory. Study conclusions and caveats: The small donor group covered limited genetic and exposure diversity.

With regard to this clone: As yet, its antigen is unknown.

The naive CD8 fraction comprised CD45RO-negative cells positively selected for CCR7 and excluded terminally differentiated effector memory CD45RA+ cells. There were only Caucasian adults among the donors, and all lived in Nashville, Tennessee. Looked up from germline, CDR1 is WSHSY and CDR2 is SAAADI. V dropped 0 bases and J dropped 0 bases, with 9 bases sitting between them. The CDR3 has 15 amino acids. Deep level was the assay's run setting. This table comes from immunoSEQ multiplex PCR, and its TCRdb copy is limited to in-frame clones, with some not included. The data contain hundreds of thousands of clones, about 96% of them singletons.

Sequencing used naive CD8+ T cells sorted from blood. The clonotype comes from a man younger than 45 in good health. The chain is built from TRBV10-2 and TRBJ2-7; D is undetermined. The CDR3 coding sequence is TGCGCCAGCAGTGAGTCCCGGGCCAACTCCTACGAGCAGTACTTC. It codes for CASSESRANSYEQYF.